This entry lists 26 T cell receptor beta chains sequenced from one sample in a study of control samples from healthy donors and cancer patients. Sequencing was performed with immunoSEQ multiplex PCR; in TCRdb, only in-frame clones are kept and a portion is missing. In the table there are 95,000 to 150,000 clones, about 89% of which are singletons. Sequenced sample: blood. These TCRs come from a woman between 18 and 30 years old in good health.

The chain has TRBV14 and TRBJ2-6; D might be TRBD2 (6 bases). The CDR3 is 15 residues long. V gave up 6 bases and J gave up 4 bases, with 13 bases separating them. Germline CDR1 reads SGHDN; CDR2 reads FVKESK. In DNA, the CDR3 is TGTGCCAGCAGACCCGGAGGGGCCGGGGCCAACGTCCTGACTTTC. Encoded protein: CASRPGGAGANVLTF.

This clone has only one observation. This chain links TRBV7-9 with TRBJ1-4, with D unclear. In germline, CDR1 is SEHNR, CDR2 FQNEAQ (reference sequence). The CDR3 has 12 residues. V was cut by 2 bases and J by 8 bases, with 6 bases left in between. CDR3 protein: CASSLMGEKLFF. The CDR3 region has the DNA TGTGCCAGCAGCTTAATGGGGGAAAAACTGTTTTTT.

The chain has TRBV5-1 and TRBJ2-3, with TRBD1 identical over 7 bases. There are 15 residues in the CDR3. Germline V lookup: CDR1 SGHRS, CDR2 YFSETQ. V dropped 0 bases and J dropped 1; count of bases not matched to a gene: 2. The CDR3 bases are TGCGCCAGCAGCTTGGTCGACAGGGGCACAGATACGCAGTATTTT. Its protein product is CASSLVDRGTDTQYF. Filled out from reference TRBV5-1 and TRBJ2-3, the complete variable domain reads KAGVTQTPRYLIKTRGQQVTLSCSPISGHRSVSWYQQTPGQGLQFLFEYFSETQRNKGNFPGRFSGRQFSNSRSEMNVSTLELGDSALYLCASSLVDRGTDTQYFGPGTRLTVL.

In DNA, the CDR3 is TGTGCCAGTAGTATACCAGGCACTGGTCGGTGGGAGCAGTTCTTC. It codes for CASSIPGTGRWEQFF. The chain combines TRBV19 with TRBJ2-1; D is undetermined. Germline CDR1 is LNHDA and CDR2 is SQIVND (reference sequence). The CDR3 spans 15 residues. Trimming took 2 bases from V and 10 from J, leaving 18 bases between them.

The gene calls are TRBV5-6 and TRBJ1-2, with unresolved D. V was clipped by 0 bases and J by 8 bases, with 8 bases between them. Per germline, CDR1 SGHDT and CDR2 YYEEEE. CDR3 length: 12 residues. CDR3 amino acids: CASSLEGLGYTF. CDR3 bases: TGTGCCAGCAGCTTGGAGGGTTTGGGCTACACCTTC.

J is TRBJ2-7 and V is TRBV28, with 8 bases fitting TRBD2. The CDR3 consists of 16 residues. The junction had 11 bases not matched to a gene; V was cut back by 4 bases and J by 3 bases. In germline, CDR1 is MDHEN, CDR2 SYDVKM. The CDR3 here is CASSSYTSGSIYEQYF. DNA of the CDR3: TGTGCCAGCAGTTCTTATACCAGCGGGAGTATCTACGAGCAGTACTTC.

The rearrangement uses TRBV11-2 and TRBJ2-1; possible D gene TRBD1, 7 bases. Trimming took off 2 bases at V and 9 bases at J, with 20 bases between the two ends. There are 16 residues in the CDR3. Germline V gene lookup returns CDR1 SGHAT and CDR2 FQNNGV. CDR3 loop: CASSLRPGGLNSEQFF. CDR3 DNA: TGTGCCAGCAGCTTACGGCCAGGGGGGCTTAATTCTGAGCAGTTCTTC.

V and J are TRBV4-3 and TRBJ2-3, with D perhaps TRBD2 (6 bases). CDR3 length equals 17 residues. From germline, CDR1 is LGHNA and CDR2 YSLEER. Trimming pared 0 bases from V and 2 bases from J, leaving 15 bases between. This CDR3 is CASSQEVREWVTDTQYF. CDR3 DNA sequence: TGCGCCAGCAGCCAAGAAGTCCGGGAGTGGGTCACAGATACGCAGTATTTT.

The rearrangement links TRBV29-1 to TRBJ1-2; no reliable D call. Deletions cut 0 bases from V and 1 base from J, with 9 bases between. The CDR3 has 14 residues. CDR1 and CDR2 from the germline V gene are SQVTM and ANQGSEA. CDR3 DNA sequence: TGCAGCGTTGAAGATGTGGACGGTAACTATGGCTACACCTTC. This sequence encodes CSVEDVDGNYGYTF.

The CDR3 is CASSIMILIGGNQPQHF. The CDR3 DNA follows: TGTGCCAGTAGTATCATGATCCTCATCGGTGGCAATCAGCCCCAGCATTTT. The rearrangement links TRBV19 to TRBJ1-5, with D unclear. The CDR3 is 17 residues long. The germline gives CDR1 LNHDA, CDR2 SQIVND (reference sequence). Trimming took 3 bases from V and 2 from J, leaving 17 bases between them.

This clone has a single count. The V call is TRBV18, the J call TRBJ1-4, with 9 bases matching TRBD1. Germline CDR1 and CDR2: KGHSH and LQKENI. V shed 8 bases, J shed 5 bases, and the junction held 9 bases outside the gene matches. This CDR3 region has 15 residues. The CDR3, as DNA: TGTGCCAGCCGAATGGGACAGGGAAGAAATGAAAAACTGTTTTTT. Encoded protein: CASRMGQGRNEKLFF. Based on the CDR3 plus reference TRBV18 and TRBJ1-4, the full variable domain is NAGVMQNPRHLVRRRGQEARLRCSPMKGHSHVYWYRQLPEEGLKFMVYLQKENIIDESGMPKERFSAEFPKEGPSILRIQQVVRGDSAAYFCASRMGQGRNEKLFFGSGTQLSVL.

This clone was picked up one time. Written as DNA, the CDR3 is TGTGCCAGCAGCTTAGAGATGGGAGTCGGAGCTTTCTTT. Translating gives CASSLEMGVGAFF. This rearrangement joins TRBV11-2 to TRBJ1-1; D call uncertain. Trimming removed 0 bases at V and 10 bases at J, with 12 bases between. The CDR3 covers 13 residues. Per the germline V gene, CDR1 is SGHAT and CDR2 is FQNNGV.

The rearrangement joins TRBV15 to TRBJ2-2; D uncertain. This CDR3 is built from 14 residues. The germline gives CDR1 LNHNV, CDR2 YYDKDF (reference sequence). The V end was cut by 4 bases, the J end by 0 bases, with 6 bases between. The CDR3, as DNA: TGTGCCACCAGCACAGGTGCGAACACCGGGGAGCTGTTTTTT. The encoded protein is CATSTGANTGELFF. The full variable domain, its missing parts supplied by reference TRBV15 and TRBJ2-2, is DAMVIQNPRYQVTQFGKPVTLSCSQTLNHNVMYWYQQKSSQAPKLLFHYYDKDFNNEADTPDNFQSRRPNTSFCFLDIRSPGLGDTAMYLCATSTGANTGELFFGEGSRLTVL.

In DNA, the CDR3 is TGTGCCAGCAGCTTGGTTACTAACTCGTACAATGAGCAGTTCTTC. Amino acids: CASSLVTNSYNEQFF. J is TRBJ2-1 and V is TRBV5-6; D is undetermined. This CDR3 spans 15 amino acids. Germline V gene sequence: CDR1 SGHDT, CDR2 YYEEEE. Trimming pared 0 bases from V and 4 bases from J, leaving 11 bases between.

The chain couples TRBV6-2 or TRBV6-3 to TRBJ1-1, with TRBD1 matching 8 bases. This CDR3 is 16 amino acids long. The germline gives CDR1 MNHEY, CDR2 SVGEGT. J gave up 8 bases and V 6 bases, and 17 bases lay outside the gene matches. For the CDR3, the DNA is TGTGCCAGCAGCTCAGACAGGGGCGGACTCTACGTCGAAGCTTTCTTT. As protein: CASSSDRGGLYVEAFF.

The chain joins TRBV2 to TRBJ1-5; a weak D match, TRBD1 (5 bases). The V end was cut by 7 bases, the J end by 4 bases, with 17 bases between. Germline V gene data show CDR1 as SNHLY and CDR2 as FYNNEI. The CDR3 totals 15 residues. The CDR3 spells CASTESQGLNQPQHF. The DNA for the CDR3 is TGTGCCAGCACAGAGTCCCAGGGATTAAATCAGCCCCAGCATTTT.

This chain uses TRBV29-1 with TRBJ2-2; the D gene could be TRBD1 or TRBD2 (5 bases each). This CDR3 is built from 17 residues. Germline-derived CDR1 and CDR2 are SQVTM and ANQGSEA. V was trimmed by 5 bases and J by 5 bases, leaving 24 bases between them. The CDR3 DNA reads TGCAGCGTTCCACATTCACGGGGCGGGCCGGGAACCGGGGAGCTGTTTTTT. Its protein is CSVPHSRGGPGTGELFF.

This clone has just one count. The chain uses TRBV7-6 and TRBJ2-1; 7 bases are a match to TRBD2. The CDR3 is 16 amino acids. The germline V gene encodes CDR1 SGHVS and CDR2 FNYEAQ. V was pared by 5 bases and J by 5 bases, with 12 bases of the junction left unmatched. The CDR3 nucleotides are TGTGCCAGCAGCCGACCCACACCGGGACTAAACAATGAGCAGTTCTTC. Encoded protein: CASSRPTPGLNNEQFF.

V and J are TRBV2 and TRBJ2-7; D is possibly TRBD2 (6 bases). The CDR3 is made up of 17 amino acids. V was clipped by 6 bases and J by 1 base, with 22 bases between them. Germline V CDR1 and CDR2: SNHLY, FYNNEI. The CDR3 bases are TGTGCCAGCAGAGATGCCGCGGCGGGACGGGGTTCCTACGAGCAGTACTTC. Amino acids: CASRDAAAGRGSYEQYF.

The chain recombines TRBV18 with TRBJ2-7; D is perhaps TRBD2 (5 bases). Germline CDR1 reads KGHSH; CDR2 reads LQKENI. The CDR3 is 14 residues long. Trimming shortened V by 4 bases and J by 2 bases, and 12 bases separated the two germline ends. The CDR3 protein is CASSLLREPYEQYF. DNA of the CDR3: TGTGCCAGCTCACTTTTGAGGGAGCCCTACGAGCAGTACTTC.

This clone showed up just once. CDR3 sequence (DNA): TGTGCCAGCAGCCGATCTATTGGGGACAAGGTCTTTGAAGCTTTCTTT. Translation gives CASSRSIGDKVFEAFF. J is TRBJ1-1 and V is TRBV14; TRBD1 might be the D (6 bases). V lost 4 bases and J lost 7, with 22 bases in between. This CDR3 has 16 amino acids. Looked up from germline, CDR1 is SGHDN and CDR2 is FVKESK. The full variable domain, in which reference TRBV14 and TRBJ1-1 provide the parts outside the CDR3, is EAGVTQFPSHSVIEKGQTVTLRCDPISGHDNLYWYRRVMGKEIKFLLHFVKESKQDESGMPNNRFLAERTGGTYSTLKVQPAELEDSGVYFCASSRSIGDKVFEAFFGQGTRLTVV.

This clone was observed a handful of times. V usage is TRBV7-2 and J usage is TRBJ2-7; 10 positions match TRBD1. The germline CDR1 and CDR2 sequences are SGHTA and FQGNSA. The CDR3 covers 16 residues. V shed 1 base and J 5 bases; nucleotides not matched to a gene: 8. Here the CDR3 reads CASSLGPGQGRNEQYF. The DNA for the CDR3 is TGTGCCAGCAGCTTAGGCCCGGGACAGGGGAGAAACGAGCAGTACTTC.

The V gene is TRBV4-3, the J gene TRBJ1-2; tentative D call: TRBD1 (5 bases). CDR3 length equals 14 residues. Germline V gene data show CDR1 as LGHNA and CDR2 as YSLEER. The V gene lost 1 base and the J gene lost 6 bases, with 12 bases spanning the gap. The CDR3 sequence is CASSQGGTRDGYTF. The CDR3 bases are TGCGCCAGCAGCCAAGGAGGGACTAGGGATGGCTACACCTTC.

J is TRBJ1-2 and V is TRBV28, with D possibly TRBD1 on 5 matching bases. In germline, CDR1 is MDHEN, CDR2 SYDVKM. The V end lost 6 bases, the J end lost 6 bases, and 11 bases lay between the germline ends. This CDR3 has 12 residues. This CDR3 reads CASRSWGDGYTF. The CDR3, as DNA: TGTGCCAGCAGATCATGGGGCGATGGCTACACCTTC.

The rearrangement links TRBV2 to TRBJ2-7; the match to TRBD2 covers 13 bases. CDR1 is SNHLY and CDR2 is FYNNEI in the germline V gene. The CDR3 sequence is 16 residues long. V shed 6 bases, J shed 7 bases, and the junction held 12 bases outside the gene matches. CDR3 loop: CASRRLAGGPSNEQYF. DNA for the CDR3: TGTGCCAGCAGACGACTAGCGGGGGGCCCCTCTAATGAGCAGTACTTC.

The V gene is TRBV10-2, the J gene TRBJ2-3; D possibly corresponds to TRBD2 (7 bases). CDR1 WSHSY and CDR2 SAAADI come from the germline V gene. Trimming removed 7 bases at V and 2 bases at J, with 19 bases between. The CDR3 is 16 residues long. CDR3 nucleotide sequence: TGCGCCAGCAAGGCCGCGGGGGCTGGGATCACAGATACGCAGTATTTT. It yields the protein CASKAAGAGITDTQYF.